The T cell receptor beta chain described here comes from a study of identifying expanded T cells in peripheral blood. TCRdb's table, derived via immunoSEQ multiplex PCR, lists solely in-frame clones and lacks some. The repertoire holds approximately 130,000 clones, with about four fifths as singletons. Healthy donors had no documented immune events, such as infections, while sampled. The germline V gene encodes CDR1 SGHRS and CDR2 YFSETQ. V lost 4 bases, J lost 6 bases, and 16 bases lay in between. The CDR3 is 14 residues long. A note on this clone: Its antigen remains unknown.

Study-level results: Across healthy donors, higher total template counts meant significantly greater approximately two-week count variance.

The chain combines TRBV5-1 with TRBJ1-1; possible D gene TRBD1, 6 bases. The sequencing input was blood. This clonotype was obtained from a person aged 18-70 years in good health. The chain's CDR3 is CASSGGWTDPEAFF. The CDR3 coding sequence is TGCGCCAGCAGCGGGGGCTGGACAGACCCTGAAGCTTTCTTT.